This T cell receptor beta chain was identified during a study of human T cells and chemical hapten exposure. Study-wide results and caveats: Healthy people's immune response may differ from that of the donors, who had alopecia.

CDR1 and CDR2 from the germline V gene are GTSNPN and SVGIG (reference sequence). The V gene lost 5 bases and the J gene lost 3 bases, with 11 bases spanning the gap. The CDR3 is 13 amino acids. TCRdb re-analysed the RACE reads in MiXCR, keeping a single row per CDR3 protein. This sample carries approximately 52,000 distinct CDR3 sequences, approximately 9.9% of them seen once, and the ten largest clones take under 2%. Time point described: patch test 1, 2 weeks after DPC sensitization. This sample's treatment: therapeutic diphenylcyclopropenone sensitization with weekly scalp DPC. Someone pulled total RNA out of unfractionated whole blood. On this clonotype: Its target is not known.

The sequenced sample was whole blood, obtained in connection with sensitization to the hapten diphenylcyclopropenone (DPC). The chain couples TRBV30 to TRBJ1-5; D gene ambiguous. This sequence was found in a woman aged 40 to 50 with alopecia areata. Some clones in this sample may be carry-over from other donors' samples. CDR3 bases: TGTGCCTGGGAATCGGGGTTCAATCAGCCCCAGCATTTT. Amino acid sequence: CAWESGFNQPQHF.